This passage covers 25 T cell receptor beta chains from one sample sequenced in a study of CD8+ T cells in alopecia areata. Extraction and reverse transcription of RNA yielded cDNA as the sequencing template. Profiling relied on immunoSEQ multiplex PCR, and the TCRdb table lists in-frame clones only, not all of them. The top ten hold over 1.5% of the sample, which has some 180,000 clones, about 63% seen once. Source: CD4+ T cells sorted from blood, taken at week 0. The receptors shown here come from a human donor with alopecia areata.

The rearrangement uses TRBV9 and TRBJ2-3; D is undetermined. Between the trimmed V and J ends, which lost 3 bases and 1 base, there was a span of 9 bases. This CDR3 comprises 14 residues. Looked up from germline, CDR1 is SGDLS and CDR2 is YYNGEE. CDR3 nucleotides: TGTGCCAGCAGCGACCCAGCAGGCACAGATACGCAGTATTTT. Residues: CASSDPAGTDTQYF.

The V call is TRBV29-1, the J call TRBJ1-5, with D maybe TRBD1 (6 bases). Trimming took off 2 bases at V and 5 bases at J, with 16 bases between the two ends. CDR1 is SQVTM, CDR2 ANQGSEA, per germline. The CDR3 covers 15 residues. CDR3 protein: CSVETSGGRHQPQHF. CDR3 DNA: TGCAGCGTTGAAACGAGCGGGGGGCGGCATCAGCCCCAGCATTTT.

The chain links TRBV30 to TRBJ2-1; TRBD2 aligns across 13 bases. Germline CDR1 is GTSNPN and CDR2 is SVGIG (reference sequence). The CDR3 sequence is 13 residues long. V lost 8 bases and J lost 6; bases outside the gene matches: 4. CDR3 DNA: TGTGCCGGGACTAGCGGGGTTAGCAATGAGCAGTTCTTC. It encodes CAGTSGVSNEQFF.

The table lists this clone with a count of one. J is TRBJ1-5 and V is TRBV2; D is ambiguous. Germline V CDR1 and CDR2: SNHLY, FYNNEI. Trimming removed 7 bases at V and 3 bases at J, with 10 bases between. CDR3 length: 13 amino acids. The CDR3 DNA reads TGTGCCAGCACTCGGGATTTCAATCAGCCCCAGCATTTT. It yields the protein CASTRDFNQPQHF.

The chain uses TRBV29-1 and TRBJ2-3; D is possibly TRBD2 (7 bases). V dropped 8 bases and J dropped 2 bases, with 17 bases sitting between them. Germline lookup yields CDR1 SQVTM and CDR2 ANQGSEA. This CDR3 has 14 residues. The CDR3 nucleotides are TGCAGCTCAGAAGGGGGGGCGAACACAGATACGCAGTATTTT. Its translation is CSSEGGANTDTQYF.

In this sample, this clone turned up a few times. The gene calls are TRBV29-1 and TRBJ2-5; TRBD1 might be the D (5 bases). Trimming took 3 bases from V and 7 from J, leaving 12 bases between them. This CDR3 is 12 amino acids long. From germline, CDR1 is SQVTM and CDR2 ANQGSEA. The CDR3 region has the DNA TGCAGCGTTGATACAGCCCAGGGGACCCAGTACTTC. As protein: CSVDTAQGTQYF.

This clone came up a few times. The junction shows a germline mismatch at one end, possibly a read error. This chain uses TRBV11-2 with TRBJ2-5; TRBD2 aligns across 8 bases. Germline values: CDR1 SGHAT, CDR2 FQNNGV. The CDR3 is made up of 16 amino acids. This chain's CDR3 is CASSVRGGRLQETRYF. The CDR3 DNA reads TGTGCCAGCAGCGTCCGGGGGGGACGCTTACAAGAGACCCGGTACTTC.

V usage is TRBV6-1 and J usage is TRBJ2-5; D unclear. The CDR3 contains 12 residues. Between the trimmed V and J ends, which lost 8 bases and 5 bases, there was a span of 12 bases. CDR1 and CDR2 (germline): MNHNS, SASEGT. The CDR3 spells CASSRAGETQYF. DNA for the CDR3: TGTGCCAGCTCTCGCGCTGGGGAGACCCAGTACTTC.

The chain has TRBV29-1 and TRBJ1-5; 10 bases map to TRBD1. Germline V gene data show CDR1 as SQVTM and CDR2 as ANQGSEA. V gave up 3 bases and J gave up 2 bases; unmatched junction bases: 7. The CDR3 spans 16 residues. The CDR3, as DNA: TGCAGCGTTGATCCCAGGGACAGGGGTGGCAATCAGCCCCAGCATTTT. As protein: CSVDPRDRGGNQPQHF.

The chain joins TRBV28 to TRBJ2-7; a possible D gene is TRBD2 (5 bases). V gave up 6 bases and J gave up 2 bases, with 11 bases separating them. From germline, CDR1 is MDHEN and CDR2 SYDVKM. The CDR3 is made up of 13 amino acids. DNA of the CDR3: TGTGCCAGCAGGCCCGCGGGTACCTACGAGCAGTACTTC. It is translated as CASRPAGTYEQYF. Filled out from reference TRBV28 and TRBJ2-7, the complete variable domain reads DVKVTQSSRYLVKRTGEKVFLECVQDMDHENMFWYRQDPGLGLRLIYFSYDVKMKEKGDIPEGYSVSREKKERFSLILESASTNQTSMYLCASRPAGTYEQYFGPGTRLTVT.

V usage is TRBV30 and J usage is TRBJ2-3; 12 nucleotides align to TRBD1. Germline lookup yields CDR1 GTSNPN and CDR2 SVGIG (reference sequence). Unmatched junction bases numbered 4, after V lost 5 bases and J lost 4 bases. The CDR3 has 14 amino acids. CDR3 nucleotides: TGTGCCTGGCGGGACAGGGGGCGGTCAGATACGCAGTATTTT. Translation: CAWRDRGRSDTQYF.

The chain employs TRBV11-2 and TRBJ2-3, with a possible D match to TRBD2 (5 bases). The CDR3 sequence is 12 residues long. Trimming removed 8 bases at V and 4 bases at J, with 10 bases between. Germline V gene sequence: CDR1 SGHAT, CDR2 FQNNGV. CDR3 in amino acids: CASAKDSDTQYF. The DNA for the CDR3 is TGTGCCAGCGCCAAGGACTCAGATACGCAGTATTTT.

This clone was seen only a few times. The chain carries TRBV11-2 and TRBJ1-2, with D perhaps TRBD1 (5 bases). The V and J ends lost 4 bases and 5 bases respectively, with 17 bases between them. The germline CDR1 and CDR2 sequences are SGHAT and FQNNGV. CDR3 size: 15 residues. The CDR3 DNA sequence: TGTGCCAGCAGCTCTGCGGGACGGACGACATATGGCTACACCTTC. Translating it yields CASSSAGRTTYGYTF. The full variable domain, in which reference TRBV11-2 and TRBJ1-2 provide the parts outside the CDR3, is EAGVAQSPRYKIIEKRQSVAFWCNPISGHATLYWYQQILGQGPKLLIQFQNNGVVDDSQLPKDRFSAERLKGVDSTLKIQPAKLEDSAVYLCASSSAGRTTYGYTFGSGTRLTVV.

The V and J genes are TRBV25-1 and TRBJ1-2; D may be TRBD1 (5 bases). The V end lost 2 bases, the J end lost 10 bases, and 11 bases lay between the germline ends. The length of the CDR3 is 12 residues. The germline CDR1 and CDR2 sequences are MGHDK and SYGVNS. The CDR3 sequence is CASSERLGHYTF. The CDR3 coding sequence is TGTGCCAGCAGTGAAAGGCTCGGACACTACACCTTC.

This clone was seen a few times. The J gene is TRBJ1-1, the V gene TRBV9; perhaps TRBD1 as D (6 bases). Germline loops: CDR1 SGDLS, CDR2 YYNGEE. The CDR3 spans 15 residues. Trimming took off 4 bases at V and 3 bases at J, with 16 bases between the two ends. The DNA for the CDR3 is TGTGCCAGCAGCCGAGGACAGTTGCTGGACACTGAAGCTTTCTTT. It is translated as CASSRGQLLDTEAFF.

This clone has only a few counts. The chain has TRBV7-2 and TRBJ2-3, with a possible D match to TRBD2 (5 bases). This CDR3 contains 15 residues. The ends were cut back, 4 bases at V and 6 bases at J, with 17 bases in the middle. Germline lookup yields CDR1 SGHTA and CDR2 FQGNSA. CDR3 region: CASSSLGEVWDTQYF. CDR3 nucleotide sequence: TGTGCCAGCAGCTCCCTCGGGGAAGTCTGGGATACGCAGTATTTT.

This sequence joins TRBV11-3 and TRBJ2-7, with a possible D match to TRBD1 (6 bases). The V gene lost 8 bases and the J gene lost 3 bases, with 11 bases spanning the gap. This CDR3 is 12 amino acids long. Per the germline V gene, CDR1 is SGHNT and CDR2 is YENEEA. The CDR3 DNA follows: TGTGCCAGCTCGACAGGCCGCTACGAGCAGTACTTC. Translation: CASSTGRYEQYF.

Notes on this clone: The junction departs from germline at one end; a sequencing error may be responsible. V is TRBV7-8 and J is TRBJ1-2, with D perhaps matching TRBD1 (6 bases). The CDR3 is made up of 12 amino acids. From germline, CDR1 is SGHVS and CDR2 FQNEAQ. CDR3 DNA sequence: TGTGCCAGCAGCTTTCTACCGTTCCGGACAGACTTC. It encodes CASSFLPFRTDF. The whole variable domain, filled in from reference TRBV7-8 and TRBJ1-2, reads GAGVSQSPRYKVAKRGQDVALRCDPISGHVSLFWYQQALGQGPEFLTYFQNEAQLDKSGLPSDRFFAERPEGSVSTLKIQRTQQEDSAVYLCASSFLPFRTDFGSGTRLTVV.

In this sample, this clone turned up a few times. The gene calls are TRBV29-1 and TRBJ2-1; 12 positions match TRBD2. The CDR3 loop spans 14 amino acids. V trimming: 7 bases; J trimming: 6 bases; junction bases outside the gene matches: 7. CDR1 and CDR2 (germline): SQVTM, ANQGSEA. CDR3 residues: CSARLAGAGNEQFF. In DNA, the CDR3 is TGCAGCGCAAGACTAGCGGGGGCCGGCAATGAGCAGTTCTTC.

The chain joins TRBV19 to TRBJ1-1; TRBD1 might be the D (6 bases). V lost 4 bases and J 0 bases, leaving 12 bases between the germline ends. CDR1 and CDR2 (germline): LNHDA, SQIVND (reference sequence). This CDR3 is 15 amino acids long. CDR3 sequence (DNA): TGTGCCAGTAGTACCCTGGGACAATTGAACACTGAAGCTTTCTTT. Protein sequence: CASSTLGQLNTEAFF.

The chain is built from TRBV29-1 and TRBJ1-2, with a possible D match to TRBD1 (5 bases). V was shortened by 8 bases and J by 7 bases, with 20 bases between the two germline ends. Germline V gene sequence: CDR1 SQVTM, CDR2 ANQGSEA. The length of the CDR3 is 13 residues. CDR3 amino acids: CSIISRDRGGYTF. CDR3 coding DNA: TGCAGCATCATAAGCCGGGACCGAGGTGGCTACACCTTC.

The chain uses TRBV27 and TRBJ2-1; D is perhaps TRBD1 (6 bases). The CDR3 runs to 13 residues. The V and J ends lost 5 bases and 8 bases respectively, with 13 bases between them. In germline, CDR1 is MNHEY, CDR2 SMNVEV (reference sequence). CDR3 DNA: TGTGCCAGCAGTCCGACCCGGACAGATGAGCAGTTCTTC. The encoded protein is CASSPTRTDEQFF.

J is TRBJ1-6 and V is TRBV27; weak D call: TRBD1 (5 bases). The CDR3 consists of 14 residues. CDR1 and CDR2 from the germline V gene are MNHEY and SMNVEV (reference sequence). The V end was cut by 8 bases, the J end by 8 bases, with 16 bases between. The CDR3 nucleotides are TGTGCCAGCGGGTCCGGGGGGACTTATTCACCCCTCCACTTT. Its translation: CASGSGGTYSPLHF.

The rearrangement uses TRBV27 and TRBJ1-2, with 7 bases aligning to TRBD1. The V gene's germline CDR1 is MNHEY and CDR2 SMNVEV (reference sequence). V lost 6 bases to trimming and J lost 5 bases; unmatched junction nucleotides: 9. The CDR3 contains 14 residues. CDR3 residues: CASRDSGTDYGYTF. As DNA, the CDR3 is TGTGCCAGCAGAGACTCCGGGACAGATTATGGCTACACCTTC.

The chain has TRBV30 and TRBJ1-5, with a weak D call TRBD1 (5 bases). This CDR3 comprises 14 residues. V lost 1 base to trimming and J lost 1 base, with 8 bases between them. Germline assignment: CDR1 GTSNPN and CDR2 SVGIG (reference sequence). This chain's CDR3 is CAWSAGESNQPQHF. Written as DNA, the CDR3 is TGTGCCTGGAGTGCGGGGGAAAGCAATCAGCCCCAGCATTTT.